The rows below give T cell receptor beta chains drawn from one sample of a study of blood T cells in healthy people across ages. A single record per CDR3 protein comes from TCRdb applying MiXCR to the 5' RACE reads. The table records about 1.8 million distinct CDR3 sequences, around 48% of them present only once. The sample taken for sequencing was blood. These receptors were collected from a middle-aged woman in good health. The CDR3 runs from the conserved cysteine through the conserved F or W. The D gene is left open where the match is weak. The size entry is marked missing in some rows and otherwise reads once, few, many or a size class.

TRBV28,-,TRBD2,TRBJ2-3,CASSPAGGSGGDTQYF,TGTGCCAGCAGTCCCGCCGGGGGTAGCGGGGGAGATACGCAGTATTTT
TRBV6-2/TRBV6-3,-,TRBD2,TRBJ2-5,CASSESLAGYQETQYF,TGTGCCAGCAGTGAGTCACTAGCGGGGTACCAAGAGACCCAGTACTTC
TRBV6-2/TRBV6-3,-,-,TRBJ2-7,CASSYSIPGGSYNEQYF,TGTGCCAGCAGTTACTCGATACCGGGGGGCTCCTACAATGAGCAGTACTTC
TRBV20-1,-,-,TRBJ2-5,CSAGGIGQETQYF,TGCAGTGCCGGGGGCATAGGGCAAGAGACCCAGTACTTC
TRBV28,-,-,TRBJ1-2,CASSPQPNYGYTF,TGTGCCAGCAGTCCCCAACCTAACTATGGCTACACCTTC
TRBV27,-,-,TRBJ1-4,CASSSSRGREKLFF,TGTGCCAGCAGCTCGTCCAGGGGCAGGGAAAAACTGTTTTTT
TRBV7-4,-,-,TRBJ2-7,CASSSPEGGTISYEQYF,TGTGCCAGCAGTTCTCCCGAGGGGGGCACTATCTCCTACGAGCAGTACTTC
TRBV6-2/TRBV6-3,-,-,TRBJ2-7,CASSPLARDEQYF,TGTGCCAGCAGCCCTTTGGCCAGGGACGAGCAGTACTTC
TRBV12-3/TRBV12-4,-,-,TRBJ2-7,CASSLSRELSYEQYF,TGTGCCAGCAGTTTGTCGAGGGAACTCTCCTACGAGCAGTACTTC
TRBV29-1,-,-,TRBJ2-7,CSVGFKWEQYF,TGCAGCGTTGGTTTCAAGTGGGAGCAGTACTTC
TRBV28,-,-,TRBJ2-3,CASRYGGSTDTQYF,TGTGCCAGCAGGTACGGGGGATCCACAGATACGCAGTATTTT
TRBV7-2,-,TRBD1,TRBJ2-7,CASSFRTGGGEQYF,TGTGCCAGCAGCTTTAGAACAGGGGGCGGGGAGCAGTACTTC
TRBV20-1,few,-,TRBJ2-5,CSGGPRGTQYF,TGCAGTGGGGGCCCCCGAGGGACCCAGTACTTC
TRBV3-1,-,-,TRBJ1-1,CASSQARANTEAFF,TGTGCCAGCAGCCAAGCCCGCGCAAACACTGAAGCTTTCTTT
TRBV7-8,few,TRBD2,TRBJ2-7,CASSNGGLAGGSYEQYF,TGTGCCAGCAGTAACGGAGGACTAGCGGGGGGATCCTACGAGCAGTACTTC